This T cell receptor beta chain was captured by sequencing in a study of early T cells in non-severe SARS-CoV-2 infection (dated by TCRdb to 2020 to 2022). For the wider study: Bulk RNA from unsorted whole blood was used for TCR sequencing, so alpha and beta chains could not be paired. Findings and caveats that apply to the study as a whole: VDJdb matching was skewed toward anti-spike CD8 responses, so virus-specific expansions were likely underestimated and private and CD4 specificities were missed.

Trimming removed 2 bases from V and 1 base from J; the gene matches leave 12 bases unexplained. The CDR1 and CDR2 encoded by the germline V gene are SGHRS and YFSETQ. Taken from cysteine to phenylalanine, the CDR3 has 17 residues. The entry retains the CDR3 DNA only, 51 bases that are in frame from base 1. The library came from 5' RACE. Sequencing used a NextSeq 500. To correct for sequencing error and PCR bias, the TCR library protocol tagged individual cDNA molecules with unique molecular identifiers. Both TCR alpha and beta chains were sequenced, and tight co-correlation was observed between alpha and beta sequence abundances in each sample. The original methods were these. Decombinator V4 was used to perform V gene, J gene and CDR3 annotation of TCR sequences. Expanded TCRs were defined as changing significantly between any two time points under a Poisson model with p below 0.0001. TCR abundances were normalised to the total number of TCRs sequenced per sample and expressed as counts per million. TRAV1-2 paired with TRAJ12, TRAJ20 or TRAJ33 defined MAIT TCRs, while TRAV10 paired with TRAJ18 defined iNKT TCRs. VDJdb, accessed 1 November 2021, was searched for CMV, EBV and SARS-CoV-2 annotated TCRs, excluding TCRs annotated for multiple antigens. In-frame beta chains were kept once TCRdb had trimmed the public reads at Q25 with fastp and called clones with MiXCR. Merged by CDR3 protein, the rows form single entries marked with the most common genes and DNA. V and J calls and clone size were set by TCRdb, not the authors. Here the sample has over 30,000 distinct CDR3 sequences; 4.7% occur a single time. Jointly, the top ten make up almost 8% of the sample.

As concerns this clonotype: Which antigen it targets is not known. No much larger clone exists at a distance of one base, and base qualities are not known.

This was a case-control study nested in a cohort of healthcare workers in London, UK, who had nasopharyngeal swab PCR tests and blood samples taken every week. Between 23 and 31 March 2020, the week of the UK lockdown, healthcare workers were enrolled and then followed up weekly for as long as 16 weeks. The sequencing input was whole blood. The chain employs TRBV5-1 and TRBJ2-7, and 7 junction bases match TRBD1. The TCR comes from an adult who was a healthcare worker with PCR-confirmed SARS-CoV-2 infection or an uninfected control (not recorded which). The nucleotide sequence reads TGCGCCAGCAGCTTACGTCCCGGGACAGCTTCGTCCTACGAGCAGTACTTC. This sequence encodes CASSLRPGTASSYEQYF.